Below, 11 T cell receptor beta chains from the same sample are listed, as sequenced in a study of blood T cell repertoires in COVID-19 (TCRdb year 2020). The receptor library was made with the immunoSEQ multiplex PCR assay. Entries here come from immuneACCESS through TCRdb and include only in-frame sequences with V and J called. Some clones fail to appear in such tables; in the studies checked, an unresolved V gene covers under half of the shortfall, and the cause of the remainder is unknown. The sample has a few hundred thousand clones on record, around 80% of them singletons. The ten largest account for about 7% of the sample. The sample consisted of PBMCs or T cells enriched from blood (not recorded which). The receptors stem from a middle-aged woman with acute COVID-19.

The rearrangement joins TRBV3-1 (or the pseudogene TRBV3-2) to TRBJ1-3; the D gene is possibly TRBD1 (6 bases). This CDR3 comprises 16 residues. Germline CDR1 is LGHDT and CDR2 is YNNKEL (reference sequence). Trimming stripped 0 bases from V and 5 bases from J, with 14 bases between. The CDR3 DNA reads TGTGCCAGCAGCCAAGATCGGGGGGGCCTAAGAAACACCATATATTTT. Protein: CASSQDRGGLRNTIYF.

V is TRBV7-9 and J is TRBJ1-1; maybe TRBD1 (6 bases). This CDR3 is built from 18 residues. Trimming took off 5 bases at V and 0 bases at J, with 22 bases between the two ends. Germline V lookup: CDR1 SEHNR, CDR2 FQNEAQ (reference sequence). This CDR3 is CASSPRGRGAGMNTEAFF. In nucleotides, the CDR3 is TGTGCCAGCAGCCCACGGGGGCGGGGGGCCGGCATGAACACTGAAGCTTTCTTT.

This rearrangement joins TRBV2 to TRBJ2-7; D perhaps matches TRBD2 (7 bases). Trimming removed 2 bases from V and 6 bases from J, with 17 bases in between. The CDR3 has 15 residues. CDR1 SNHLY and CDR2 FYNNEI come from the germline V gene. The CDR3 spells CASSERGGAWGEQYF. As DNA, the CDR3 is TGTGCCAGCAGTGAACGCGGGGGCGCCTGGGGCGAGCAGTACTTC.

The rearrangement joins TRBV6-1 to TRBJ1-2; tentatively, D is TRBD1 (6 bases). Trimming stripped 2 bases from V and 2 bases from J, with 12 bases between. The germline gives CDR1 MNHNS, CDR2 SASEGT. The length of the CDR3 is 15 residues. The CDR3 DNA is TGTGCCAGCAGTGAAATGGGAACAGGGAACTATGGCTACACCTTC. Translated, it gives CASSEMGTGNYGYTF.

The chain joins TRBV5-1 to TRBJ1-1; D is unresolved. CDR3 length equals 17 residues. Germline V gene data show CDR1 as SGHRS and CDR2 as YFSETQ. Trimming removed 0 bases at V and 0 bases at J, with 15 bases between. The CDR3 spells CASSLGAVGGMNTEAFF. DNA of the CDR3: TGCGCCAGCAGCTTGGGCGCGGTGGGAGGTATGAACACTGAAGCTTTCTTT.

This clone showed up just a few times. The V call is TRBV18, the J call TRBJ1-3, with D unclear. Germline V gives CDR1 KGHSH, CDR2 LQKENI. V gave up 3 bases and J gave up 4 bases, with 4 bases separating them. The CDR3 is 12 amino acids. The CDR3 reads CASSPRGNTIYF. DNA for the CDR3: TGTGCCAGCTCACCCCGGGGAAACACCATATATTTT.

The table lists this clone with a few counts. The sample holds other DNA sequences that translate to the same CDR3. This rearrangement joins TRBV20-1 to TRBJ1-2; D is uncertain. This CDR3 region has 11 residues. The V end lost 7 bases, the J end lost 5 bases, and 11 bases lay between the germline ends. Germline V gene sequence: CDR1 DFQATT, CDR2 SNEGSKA (reference sequence). The CDR3 loop is CSGNGDYGYTF. CDR3 nucleotides: TGCAGTGGAAACGGTGATTATGGCTACACCTTC.

This chain connects TRBV13 to TRBJ2-1; D is possibly TRBD2 (9 bases). CDR3 length: 18 residues. Germline V gene sequence: CDR1 PRHDT, CDR2 FYEKMQ (reference sequence). The V gene lost 5 bases and the J gene lost 7 bases, with 27 bases spanning the gap. Here the CDR3 DNA reads TGTGCCAGCAGCCTGAAACAGGGGGGGACTAGCTTAAGAAATGAGCAGTTCTTC. Translating gives CASSLKQGGTSLRNEQFF.

V gene TRBV6-5 combines with J gene TRBJ1-1; D perhaps matches TRBD1 (5 bases). Germline lookup yields CDR1 MNHEY and CDR2 SVGAGI. With 8 bases removed from V and 4 bases from J, the gap between germline ends came to 17 bases. This CDR3 has 14 residues. CDR3 region: CASGYGRAATEAFF. In nucleotides, the CDR3 is TGTGCCAGCGGCTATGGCAGGGCGGCCACTGAAGCTTTCTTT.

The V call is TRBV5-1, the J call TRBJ2-3; 9 nucleotides agree with TRBD1. The V gene end was trimmed by 2 bases and the J gene end by 4 bases; junction bases not matched to a gene: 8. Germline lookup yields CDR1 SGHRS and CDR2 YFSETQ. The CDR3 covers 16 residues. In nucleotides, the CDR3 is TGCGCCAGCAGCTTTATTCCACAGGGGGCGGCAGATACGCAGTATTTT. It is translated as CASSFIPQGAADTQYF.

CDR3 loop: CASSLGTAEKLFF. The DNA for the CDR3 is TGTGCCAGTAGTTTGGGGACAGCTGAAAAACTGTTTTTT. The rearrangement links TRBV19 to TRBJ1-4; TRBD1 matches at 7 bases. Germline V gene sequence: CDR1 LNHDA, CDR2 SQIVND (reference sequence). The CDR3 consists of 13 residues. After removal of 5 bases from V and 7 bases from J, the junction contained 4 bases not matched to a gene.